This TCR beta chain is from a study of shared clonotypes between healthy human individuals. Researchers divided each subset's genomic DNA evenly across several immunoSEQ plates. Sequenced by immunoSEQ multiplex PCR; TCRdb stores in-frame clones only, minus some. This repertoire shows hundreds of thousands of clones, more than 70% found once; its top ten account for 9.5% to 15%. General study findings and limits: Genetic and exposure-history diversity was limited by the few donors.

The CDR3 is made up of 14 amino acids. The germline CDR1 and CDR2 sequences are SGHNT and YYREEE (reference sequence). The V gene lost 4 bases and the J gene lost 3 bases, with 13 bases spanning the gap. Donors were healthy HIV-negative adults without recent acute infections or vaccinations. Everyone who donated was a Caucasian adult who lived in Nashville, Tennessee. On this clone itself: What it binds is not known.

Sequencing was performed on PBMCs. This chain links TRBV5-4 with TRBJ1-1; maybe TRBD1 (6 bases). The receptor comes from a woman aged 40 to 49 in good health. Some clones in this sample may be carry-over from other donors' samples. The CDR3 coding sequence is TGTGCCAGCAGCATGCAGGGGACTCACACTGAAGCTTTCTTT. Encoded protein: CASSMQGTHTEAFF.